The 17 T cell receptor beta chains in this list originate from one sample, sequenced in a study of blood T cell repertoires in COVID-19. Method: immunoSEQ multiplex PCR; TCRdb's copy keeps in-frame clones and lacks some. The sample contains around 250,000 clones, more than 80% of which appear only once. Sequences were obtained from PBMCs or T cells enriched from blood (not recorded which). These receptors came from a woman younger than 45 with acute COVID-19.

The chain recombines TRBV4-1 with TRBJ1-2, with 9 positions matching TRBD1. Germline CDR1 is MGHRA and CDR2 is YSYEKL. The CDR3 covers 15 residues. The ends lost 3 bases at V and 5 bases at J; junction bases unmatched: 7. CDR3 DNA sequence: TGCGCCAGCAGCCACGACAGGGGGGAAATTTATGGCTACACCTTC. Protein product: CASSHDRGEIYGYTF.

In nucleotides, the CDR3 is TGTGCCAGCAGTTACTCCGGGGAGAGCTACGAGCAGTACTTC. It specifies CASSYSGESYEQYF. The chain has TRBV6-5 and TRBJ2-7; D is possibly TRBD2 (5 bases). Trimming cost V 0 bases and J 3 bases, with 9 bases left between them. The germline CDR1 and CDR2 sequences are MNHEY and SVGAGI. CDR3 length equals 14 residues.

The V gene is TRBV27, the J gene TRBJ2-2, with a tentative D call TRBD1 (5 bases). The CDR3 is 15 amino acids. The V end lost 4 bases, the J end lost 4 bases, and 13 bases lay between the germline ends. The germline gives CDR1 MNHEY, CDR2 SMNVEV (reference sequence). CDR3 nucleotide sequence: TGTGCCAGCAGTTCGTCAGGGTTTCCCACCGGGGAGCTGTTTTTT. Residues: CASSSSGFPTGELFF.

The chain couples TRBV5-1 to TRBJ2-7, with D possibly being TRBD1 (5 bases). The CDR3 has 15 amino acids. The germline V gene encodes CDR1 SGHRS and CDR2 YFSETQ. V lost 2 bases to trimming and J lost 0 bases, with 12 bases between them. The CDR3 sequence: CASSFGSGNSYEQYF. Here the CDR3 DNA reads TGCGCCAGCAGCTTTGGGTCAGGGAACTCCTACGAGCAGTACTTC. The variable domain in full, with the rest retrieved from reference TRBV5-1 and TRBJ2-7, is KAGVTQTPRYLIKTRGQQVTLSCSPISGHRSVSWYQQTPGQGLQFLFEYFSETQRNKGNFPGRFSGRQFSNSRSEMNVSTLELGDSALYLCASSFGSGNSYEQYFGPGTRLTVT.

This clone was recorded a few times. V gene TRBV2 combines with J gene TRBJ1-6; a weak D match, TRBD1 (6 bases). CDR1 is SNHLY, CDR2 FYNNEI, per germline. The V end was cut by 8 bases, the J end by 11 bases, with 28 bases between. This CDR3 has 17 amino acids. CDR3 bases: TGTGCCAGCCGGGATTTACAGGGCTTAGTCCAATTGACACCCCTCCACTTT. Protein sequence: CASRDLQGLVQLTPLHF.

The genes are TRBV30 and TRBJ2-7; maybe TRBD2 (7 bases). The CDR3 is 14 amino acids. The V end lost 2 bases, the J end lost 3 bases, and 14 bases lay between the germline ends. Germline assignment: CDR1 GTSNPN and CDR2 SVGIG (reference sequence). The CDR3 DNA is TGTGCCTGGAGTCACGGAGGGGGGGACTACGAGCAGTACTTC. Translation gives CAWSHGGGDYEQYF.

The chain joins TRBV9 to TRBJ2-1; D might be TRBD2 (6 bases). V was trimmed by 0 bases and J by 7 bases, leaving 11 bases between them. CDR1 is SGDLS, CDR2 YYNGEE, per germline. The CDR3 runs to 14 residues. The CDR3 DNA follows: TGTGCCAGCAGCGTAGCGGGGGAGTTGAATGAGCAGTTCTTC. Protein: CASSVAGELNEQFF.

This rearrangement joins TRBV5-1 to TRBJ1-6, with TRBD1 identical over 10 bases. CDR1 and CDR2 from the germline V gene are SGHRS and YFSETQ. This CDR3 contains 15 residues. Trimming at V came to 2 bases and at J to 8 bases, leaving 4 bases not matched to a gene. The CDR3 loop is CASSFDRGLDSPLHF. As DNA, the CDR3 is TGCGCCAGCAGCTTCGACAGGGGGCTAGATTCACCCCTCCACTTT.

This chain uses TRBV3-1 (or the pseudogene TRBV3-2) with TRBJ2-3; the D is unclear. Germline V gives CDR1 LGHDT, CDR2 YNNKEL (reference sequence). Deletions cut 4 bases from V and 6 bases from J, with 8 bases between. The CDR3 consists of 12 residues. As DNA, the CDR3 is TGTGCCAGCAGCCGCTACGTGGATACGCAGTATTTT. It translates to CASSRYVDTQYF.

This chain uses TRBV28 with TRBJ1-6; TRBD1 matches at 8 bases. J lost 10 bases, V lost 2 bases, and 4 bases had no gene match. This CDR3 is built from 14 residues. Germline CDR1 is MDHEN and CDR2 is SYDVKM. DNA for the CDR3: TGTGCCAGCAGTTTACTCCAGGGGGCCTCACCCCTCCACTTT. Its translation is CASSLLQGASPLHF.

The rearrangement uses TRBV5-4 and TRBJ2-7; perhaps TRBD1 as D (5 bases). The CDR3 covers 16 residues. V lost 0 bases and J 6 bases, leaving 19 bases between the germline ends. From germline, CDR1 is SGHNT and CDR2 YYREEE (reference sequence). Here the CDR3 DNA reads TGTGCCAGCAGCTTGGGTCAATCCCTAGGTCAGGGCGAGCAGTACTTC. The encoded protein is CASSLGQSLGQGEQYF.

V gene TRBV25-1 combines with J gene TRBJ2-3; 13 bases agree with TRBD2. CDR3 length: 16 amino acids. J was trimmed by 5 bases and V by 6 bases; bases with no gene match: 8. The V gene's germline CDR1 is MGHDK and CDR2 SYGVNS. As DNA, the CDR3 is TGTGCCAGCAGCGCGCCGGGACTAGCGGGAATAGATACGCAGTATTTT. Its protein product is CASSAPGLAGIDTQYF.

This clone was seen once. This sequence joins TRBV19 and TRBJ1-5; D possibly corresponds to TRBD1 (5 bases). V lost 1 base, J lost 4 bases, and 11 bases lay in between. The CDR3 consists of 15 residues. In germline, CDR1 is LNHDA, CDR2 SQIVND (reference sequence). CDR3 sequence reads: CASSIGRGLNQPQHF. The CDR3 DNA sequence: TGTGCCAGTAGTATAGGTAGGGGACTGAATCAGCCCCAGCATTTT.

The chain couples TRBV27 to TRBJ1-1, with D unclear. Germline CDR1 and CDR2: MNHEY and SMNVEV (reference sequence). The length of the CDR3 is 11 residues. Trimming left V 5 bases short and J 1 base short, with 2 bases between. Here the CDR3 DNA reads TGTGCCAGCAGTCAGAACACTGAAGCTTTCTTT. It translates to CASSQNTEAFF.

This chain connects TRBV2 to TRBJ1-2; D perhaps matches TRBD1 (5 bases). The CDR3 consists of 14 residues. Looked up from germline, CDR1 is SNHLY and CDR2 is FYNNEI. V was clipped by 2 bases and J by 4 bases, with 11 bases between them. CDR3 nucleotides: TGTGCCAGCAGTGAATTAGGCCAGGGCTATGGCTACACCTTC. Its protein product is CASSELGQGYGYTF.

The chain has TRBV11-2 and TRBJ1-2; the D gene is possibly TRBD1 (6 bases). The CDR3 sequence is 15 residues long. V was trimmed by 5 bases and J by 6 bases, leaving 19 bases between them. The germline gives CDR1 SGHAT, CDR2 FQNNGV. Written as DNA, the CDR3 is TGTGCCAGCAGCCCTACAGGGTTCGTAACTCATGGCTACACCTTC. Its translation is CASSPTGFVTHGYTF.

In this sample, this clone turned up once. CDR3 coding DNA: TGTGCCAGCAGTTTCGGCACAATCAGGGACAATCAGCCCCAGCATTTT. Amino acids: CASSFGTIRDNQPQHF. J is TRBJ1-5 and V is TRBV28; TRBD1 is a possible D gene (5 bases). Between the trimmed V and J ends, which lost 3 bases and 3 bases, there was a span of 15 bases. Per germline, CDR1 MDHEN and CDR2 SYDVKM. The CDR3 length is 16 residues.